A single sample gave rise to the 24 T cell receptor beta chains below, sequenced in a study of multiple sclerosis patients with progressive multifocal leukoencephalopathy (dated by TCRdb to between 2018 and 2021). The time point label, read with the paper, signifies: time of PML onset. In the paper's terms, the treatment or condition label means: on natalizumab therapy at sampling. Receptor libraries were prepared by the immunoSEQ multiplex PCR assay. This immuneACCESS table, as held by TCRdb, lists in-frame sequences with V and J called but not all clones. Of the missing ones, under half trace to an unresolved V gene in checked studies; the others have no known cause. Here the sample has about 31,000 clones; roughly 87% occur a single time. The ten biggest clones cover under 6% of the sample. The source was PBMCs, collected from a patient treated with natalizumab. These receptors were collected from a woman between 40 and 50 years old with progressive multifocal leukoencephalopathy.

The chain couples TRBV19 to TRBJ1-5, with a possible D match to TRBD1 (5 bases). V lost 0 bases and J lost 2, with 8 bases in between. The germline CDR1 and CDR2 sequences are LNHDA and SQIVND (reference sequence). The CDR3 is 15 residues long. Here the CDR3 DNA reads TGTGCCAGTAGTATAGATTGGGGGGGCAATCAGCCCCAGCATTTT. The encoded protein is CASSIDWGGNQPQHF.

The chain joins TRBV7-9 to TRBJ2-3, with D possibly matching TRBD1 (5 bases). The CDR3 sequence is 15 residues long. The V gene lost 2 bases and the J gene lost 4 bases, with 13 bases spanning the gap. Germline CDR1 SEHNR, CDR2 FQNEAQ (reference sequence). CDR3 nucleotide sequence: TGTGCCAGCAGCTTACAGGGAACGGCGGCAGATACGCAGTATTTT. Protein product: CASSLQGTAADTQYF.

The chain couples TRBV11-3 to TRBJ1-1; D gene uncertain. There are 13 residues in the CDR3. Trimming removed 5 bases at V and 4 bases at J, with 11 bases between. The germline V gene encodes CDR1 SGHNT and CDR2 YENEEA. CDR3 bases: TGTGCCAGCAGCATCTTAGGAGGCACTGAAGCTTTCTTT. Protein product: CASSILGGTEAFF.

The V gene is TRBV7-2, the J gene TRBJ2-3; the match to TRBD2 covers 10 bases. Germline CDR1 SGHTA, CDR2 FQGNSA. The CDR3 is made up of 18 amino acids. V lost 1 base and J lost 0; bases outside the gene matches: 7. CDR3: CASSLVFSGRSSTDTQYF. Here the CDR3 DNA reads TGTGCCAGCAGCTTAGTATTTAGCGGGAGGTCTAGCACAGATACGCAGTATTTT.

This chain connects TRBV10-2 to TRBJ2-5; 7 nucleotides agree with TRBD2. CDR1 and CDR2 from the germline V gene are WSHSY and SAAADI. V lost 7 bases and J lost 4; bases outside the gene matches: 6. The CDR3 is 13 amino acids. CDR3 nucleotide sequence: TGCGCCAGCATGAGGAGCGGGGCAGAGACCCAGTACTTC. Translating it yields CASMRSGAETQYF.

In its sample, this clone was seen a few times. The chain carries TRBV4-3 and TRBJ2-5, with D unresolved. Trimming left V 0 bases short and J 1 base short, with 12 bases between. Germline CDR1 is LGHNA and CDR2 is YSLEER. The CDR3 runs to 16 residues. Here the CDR3 reads CASSQDRGSFQETQYF. In nucleotides, the CDR3 is TGCGCCAGCAGCCAAGATAGAGGCAGCTTCCAAGAGACCCAGTACTTC.

Here the CDR3 DNA reads TGTGCCTGGGGACAGGGGAATGGCAATGAGCAGTTCTTC. Amino acid sequence: CAWGQGNGNEQFF. J is TRBJ2-1 and V is TRBV30; 9 positions match TRBD1. This CDR3 is 13 amino acids long. V gave up 5 bases and J gave up 6 bases; unmatched junction bases: 5. The germline V gene encodes CDR1 GTSNPN and CDR2 SVGIG (reference sequence).

CDR3 protein: CASSPSGRDGTEQYF. CDR3 nucleotides: TGTGCCAGCTCACCATCCGGGCGGGACGGGACCGAGCAGTACTTC. The chain has TRBV18 and TRBJ2-7, with D perhaps TRBD2 (6 bases). V lost 2 bases to trimming and J lost 6 bases, with 17 bases between them. Germline V CDR1 and CDR2: KGHSH, LQKENI. This CDR3 has 15 residues.

This chain connects TRBV5-1 to TRBJ2-7; D could derive from TRBD1 or TRBD2 (6 bases each). Germline V CDR1 and CDR2: SGHRS, YFSETQ. The V end lost 3 bases, the J end lost 5 bases, and 18 bases lay between the germline ends. The CDR3 is 15 residues long. The CDR3 protein is CASSWWSAGEDEQYF. The CDR3 bases are TGCGCCAGCAGCTGGTGGTCGGCAGGGGAGGACGAGCAGTACTTC.

The rearrangement links TRBV11-1 to TRBJ2-2, with unresolved D. This CDR3 contains 15 residues. Deletions cut 2 bases from V and 1 base from J, with 8 bases between. Germline CDR1 is SGHAT and CDR2 is FQDESV (reference sequence). CDR3 amino acids: CASSLLPGNTGELFF. Here the CDR3 DNA reads TGTGCCAGCAGCTTACTTCCTGGGAACACCGGGGAGCTGTTTTTT.

J is TRBJ2-2 and V is TRBV7-3; either TRBD1 or TRBD2 may supply D (5 bases each). CDR3 size: 13 residues. Trimming removed 6 bases from V and 10 bases from J, with 15 bases in between. CDR1 SGHTA and CDR2 FQGTGA come from the germline V gene. CDR3 protein: CASSGTRREELFF. CDR3 sequence (DNA): TGTGCCAGCAGTGGGACCCGTAGGGAGGAGCTGTTTTTT. Variable domain in full (rest from reference TRBV7-3 and TRBJ2-2): GAGVSQTPSNKVTEKGKYVELRCDPISGHTALYWYRQSLGQGPEFLIYFQGTGAADDSGLPNDRFFAVRPEGSVSTLKIQRTERGDSAVYLCASSGTRREELFFGEGSRLTVL.

The genes are TRBV5-1 and TRBJ1-1; possibly TRBD1 for D (6 bases). In germline, CDR1 is SGHRS, CDR2 YFSETQ. V gave up 8 bases and J gave up 2 bases, with 22 bases separating them. The CDR3 covers 16 residues. The CDR3 reads CASTERAGVDNTEAFF. Written as DNA, the CDR3 is TGCGCCAGTACGGAGCGGGCAGGGGTGGATAACACTGAAGCTTTCTTT.

DNA for the CDR3: TGTGCCAGCAGCCCCAGGGGTTCCTCCGGCTACACCTTC. Its protein is CASSPRGSSGYTF. The chain combines TRBV25-1 with TRBJ1-2; TRBD1 is a possible D gene (6 bases). Trimming left V 6 bases short and J 8 bases short, with 16 bases between. The CDR3 is made up of 13 amino acids. Germline values: CDR1 MGHDK, CDR2 SYGVNS.

The chain has TRBV5-4 and TRBJ1-2; D is ambiguous. Per germline, CDR1 SGHNT and CDR2 YYREEE (reference sequence). The V end lost 0 bases, the J end lost 0 bases, and 9 bases lay between the germline ends. The CDR3 is 15 amino acids. The CDR3 is CASSLALITNYGYTF. The CDR3 bases are TGTGCCAGCAGCTTGGCCTTGATTACTAACTATGGCTACACCTTC.

The chain combines TRBV5-1 with TRBJ1-2; D ambiguous. This CDR3 has 14 residues. The V gene's germline CDR1 is SGHRS and CDR2 YFSETQ. V lost 8 bases to trimming and J lost 1 base, with 15 bases between them. CDR3 region: CASVTETHNYGYTF. Here the CDR3 DNA reads TGCGCCAGTGTGACCGAGACTCATAACTATGGCTACACCTTC.

The rearrangement links TRBV6-1 to TRBJ2-7, with a weak D call TRBD2 (5 bases). The CDR3 sequence is 13 residues long. V lost 0 bases and J 3 bases, leaving 6 bases between the germline ends. CDR1 and CDR2 from the germline V gene are MNHNS and SASEGT. This chain's CDR3 is CASSEARGYEQYF. CDR3 bases: TGTGCCAGCAGTGAAGCCCGGGGCTACGAGCAGTACTTC.

V and J are TRBV2 and TRBJ1-1; 8 bases line up with TRBD1. The germline CDR1 and CDR2 sequences are SNHLY and FYNNEI. CDR3 length equals 12 residues. Losses at the gene ends were 6 bases for V and 6 bases for J; bases not matched to a gene: 3. CDR3 DNA: TGTGCCAGCAGGAGGACAGGGCCTGAAGCTTTCTTT. Residues: CASRRTGPEAFF.

The chain is built from TRBV11-3 and TRBJ2-2, with TRBD1 identical over 7 bases. The trim removed 5 bases at V and 1 base at J, leaving 4 bases unmatched. This CDR3 contains 15 residues. The germline V gene encodes CDR1 SGHNT and CDR2 YENEEA. CDR3 bases: TGTGCCAGCAGCCCCCGACAGGGGAACACCGGGGAGCTGTTTTTT. It yields the protein CASSPRQGNTGELFF.

The V gene is TRBV2, the J gene TRBJ1-6; D is unclear. V was cut by 8 bases and J by 9 bases, with 23 bases left in between. The V gene's germline CDR1 is SNHLY and CDR2 FYNNEI. This CDR3 contains 16 residues. DNA of the CDR3: TGTGCCAGCCTTCCTTCGACGGGGAGAAGAAGTTCACCCCTCCACTTT. Its translation is CASLPSTGRRSSPLHF.

This clone appeared a few times. Other nucleotide sequences in the sample specify the same CDR3. The rearrangement uses TRBV15 and TRBJ1-6; D uncertain. This CDR3 region has 12 residues. Per the germline V gene, CDR1 is LNHNV and CDR2 is YYDKDF (reference sequence). V was cut by 3 bases and J by 7 bases, with 4 bases left in between. The CDR3 spells CATSRENSPLHF. DNA of the CDR3: TGTGCCACCAGCAGGGAAAATTCACCCCTCCACTTT.

The rearrangement links TRBV27 to TRBJ2-7; TRBD1 matches 11 bases. Germline CDR1 is MNHEY and CDR2 is SMNVEV (reference sequence). This CDR3 region has 17 residues. Germline trimming cut 6 bases from V and 4 bases from J; bases unmatched to any gene: 14. This CDR3 is CASSRLPRTGGGYEQYF. The CDR3 DNA reads TGTGCCAGCAGCCGACTCCCTAGGACAGGGGGCGGGTACGAGCAGTACTTC.

Only one count was recorded for this clone. V gene TRBV7-9 combines with J gene TRBJ2-5, with TRBD2 identical over 13 bases. Germline V lookup: CDR1 SEHNR, CDR2 FQNEAQ (reference sequence). V shed 4 bases, J shed 4 bases, and the junction held 12 bases outside the gene matches. There are 18 residues in the CDR3. DNA for the CDR3: TGTGCCAGCAGCTCCACCCCGACTAGCGGGGGGCCGCCAGAGACCCAGTACTTC. It specifies CASSSTPTSGGPPETQYF.

V is TRBV9 and J is TRBJ2-7; 8 positions match TRBD2. V lost 0 bases, J lost 4 bases, and 12 bases stayed unmatched. Per germline, CDR1 SGDLS and CDR2 YYNGEE. This CDR3 has 17 residues. CDR3 in amino acids: CASSVAPQTGGPYEQYF. CDR3 in DNA: TGTGCCAGCAGCGTAGCCCCCCAAACGGGAGGGCCATACGAGCAGTACTTC.

This clone is a singleton in its sample. This chain links TRBV29-1 with TRBJ1-1; the D is unclear. The CDR3 is 13 amino acids. Trimming removed 2 bases from V and 0 bases from J, with 7 bases in between. The germline V gene encodes CDR1 SQVTM and CDR2 ANQGSEA. Here the CDR3 reads CSVEWGMNTEAFF. The CDR3 DNA reads TGCAGCGTTGAATGGGGAATGAACACTGAAGCTTTCTTT.